The T cell receptor (beta chain) under discussion was sequenced for a study of blood T cell repertoires in COVID-19. Germline values: CDR1 LGHNA, CDR2 YNFKEQ. This CDR3 spans 16 amino acids. Deletions cut 5 bases from V and 6 bases from J, with 17 bases between. In the original workflow: It was from reference gene primer amplification that nucleated cell counts were estimated. TCRdb's table, derived via immunoSEQ multiplex PCR, lists solely in-frame clones and lacks some. V, J and clone size were drawn from that table, and D and trimming were deduced from the DNA. The data hold roughly 300,000 clones, with more than 85% observed a single time. Two negative PCRs, clearance, or symptom resolution had been documented for recovered Cohort 3 donors. There are a few counts of this clone.

The TCR sequence derives from a young woman who had recovered from COVID-19. The chain employs TRBV4-2 and TRBJ1-6, with a tentative D call TRBD1 (5 bases). Sequenced: PBMCs or T cells enriched from blood (not recorded which). The CDR3 loop is CASSGHPDRLNSPLHF. The CDR3 bases are TGTGCCAGCAGCGGACACCCAGACCGCCTTAATTCACCCCTCCACTTT.